The 5 T cell receptor beta chains below were found in one sample sequenced in a study of control samples from healthy donors and cancer patients. TCRdb's table, derived via immunoSEQ multiplex PCR, lists solely in-frame clones and lacks some. This table holds 150,000 to 200,000 clones, 85% to 95% found once. The sequenced sample was blood. The receptors shown here come from a man aged 18-30 years in good health.

The chain uses TRBV2 and TRBJ2-7; D remains ambiguous. The CDR3 contains 11 residues. The germline V gene encodes CDR1 SNHLY and CDR2 FYNNEI. Trimming removed 6 bases at V and 3 bases at J, with 6 bases between. CDR3 bases: TGTGCCAGCAGCCCATACTACGAGCAGTACTTC. Protein product: CASSPYYEQYF.

V is TRBV5-6 and J is TRBJ1-2; D call uncertain. V lost 2 bases and J 0 bases, leaving 11 bases between the germline ends. Germline CDR1 SGHDT, CDR2 YYEEEE. The CDR3 length is 15 residues. The CDR3 is CASSFLGSPNYGYTF. Here the CDR3 DNA reads TGTGCCAGCAGCTTTCTCGGCAGCCCTAACTATGGCTACACCTTC.

This clone was seen only once. The V gene is TRBV5-4, the J gene TRBJ2-7; weak D call: TRBD2 (7 bases). The CDR3 covers 14 residues. Germline V gene data show CDR1 as SGHNT and CDR2 as YYREEE (reference sequence). With 0 bases removed from V and 4 bases from J, the gap between germline ends came to 11 bases. Here the CDR3 DNA reads TGTGCCAGCAGCTTGGGGCGGGGGCCTTACGAGCAGTACTTC. Protein product: CASSLGRGPYEQYF.

The chain employs TRBV24-1 and TRBJ2-3; D uncertain. V was pared by 0 bases and J by 2 bases, with 8 bases between. The CDR3 is 15 residues long. CDR1 and CDR2 (germline): KGHDR, SFDVKD. As DNA, the CDR3 is TGTGCCACCAGTGATTTGGGCGAGATCACAGATACGCAGTATTTT. Translation gives CATSDLGEITDTQYF.

The chain links TRBV12-3 or TRBV12-4 to TRBJ1-6; D is uncertain. Trimming shortened V by 7 bases and J by 5 bases, and 9 bases separated the two germline ends. The CDR3 contains 13 residues. This CDR3 reads CASKDGNNSPLHF. As DNA, the CDR3 is TGTGCCAGCAAGGACGGTAATAATTCACCCCTCCACTTT.